This is a list of T cell receptor beta chains from one sample in a study of blood T cell repertoires in COVID-19. The assay was immunoSEQ multiplex PCR, and TCRdb's table has in-frame clones only and misses some. The table records about 55,000 clones, roughly 85% of them present only once. Sequenced material: peripheral blood. These receptors were collected from a human donor in a cohort sampled during active or convalescent COVID-19. CDR3s include the opening cysteine and the closing phenylalanine or tryptophan. A D gene is named only where the DNA matches it firmly. Not every row has a clone size; where given, it reads once, few, many or a size class.

cdr3_aa	cdr3_nt	d_call	cdr3_length	j_call	v_call	clone_size
CASSSVAASYNEQFF	TGTGCCAGCAGCTCTGTAGCGGCTTCCTACAATGAGCAGTTCTTC	NA	15	TRBJ2-1	TRBV7-3	NA
CASSARGALTEAFF	TGTGCCAGCAGTGCCCGGGGGGCCTTGACTGAAGCTTTCTTT	NA	14	TRBJ1-1	TRBV2	NA
CASSLRSVGDEQYF	TGTGCCAGCAGCCTTAGGAGTGTTGGTGACGAGCAGTACTTC	NA	14	TRBJ2-7	TRBV9	few
CASSGPAANYGYTF	TGTGCCAGCAGTGGCCCAGCGGCGAACTATGGCTACACCTTC	NA	14	TRBJ1-2	TRBV28	NA
CASSVADYSYEQYF	TGTGCCAGCAGCGTGGCGGACTACTCCTACGAGCAGTACTTC	NA	14	TRBJ2-7	TRBV7-2	NA
CASSEVGWVDSLFF	TGTGCCAGCAGTGAAGTCGGCTGGGTCGACTCACTGTTTTTT	NA	14	TRBJ1-4	TRBV6-1	NA
CASSMEGINYGYTF	TGTGCCAGCAGCATGGAGGGAATTAACTATGGCTACACCTTC	NA	14	TRBJ1-2	TRBV21-1	NA
CASSTVADTQYF	TGTGCCAGCAGCACGGTGGCAGATACGCAGTATTTT	NA	12	TRBJ2-3	TRBV14	NA
CSVYLQGSDTQYF	TGCAGCGTCTACCTACAGGGATCAGATACGCAGTATTTT	NA	13	TRBJ2-3	TRBV29-1	NA
CASSTHGLGQGHVSNQPQHF	TGTGCCAGTAGCACACACGGCCTGGGACAGGGCCATGTGAGCAATCAGCCCCAGCATTTT	TRBD1	20	TRBJ1-5	TRBV19	NA
CASSQVGQGNIQYF	TGCGCCAGCAGCCAAGTGGGACAGGGGAACATTCAGTACTTC	TRBD1	14	TRBJ2-4	TRBV4-3	NA
CASGQGYNSPLHF	TGTGCCAGTGGACAGGGATATAATTCACCCCTCCACTTT	TRBD1	13	TRBJ1-6	TRBV6-4	NA
CASSERLGAYEQYF	TGTGCCAGCAGCGAAAGACTAGGGGCCTACGAGCAGTACTTC	NA	14	TRBJ2-7	TRBV3-1/TRBV3-2	NA
CASSERLTGELFF	TGTGCCAGCAGTGAACGACTCACCGGGGAGCTGTTTTTT	NA	13	TRBJ2-2	TRBV6-4	few
CASSQDTGSSSYNEQFF	TGCGCCAGCAGCCAAGATACGGGGAGTAGCTCCTACAATGAGCAGTTCTTC	NA	17	TRBJ2-1	TRBV4-1	few
CASSSWTGHEKLFF	TGTGCCAGCAGTTCCTGGACAGGGCATGAAAAACTGTTTTTT	TRBD1	14	TRBJ1-4	TRBV27	NA
CASTRGQGINGELFF	TGTGCCAGTACTAGGGGACAGGGAATTAACGGGGAGCTGTTTTTT	TRBD1	15	TRBJ2-2	TRBV19	NA
CASSQGTGTGDGNYGYTF	TGTGCCAGCAGCCAGGGCACCGGGACAGGGGACGGTAACTATGGCTACACCTTC	TRBD1	18	TRBJ1-2	TRBV4-2	NA
CASSVEVGGYEQYF	TGTGCCAGCAGCGTAGAGGTAGGGGGCTACGAGCAGTACTTC	NA	14	TRBJ2-7	TRBV9	NA
CASSDLWAGGQETQYF	TGTGCCAGCAGTGATTTGTGGGCAGGGGGCCAGGAGACCCAGTACTTC	TRBD1	16	TRBJ2-5	TRBV2	once
CASSYSAFYEQYF	TGTGCCAGCAGTTACTCGGCCTTTTACGAGCAGTACTTC	NA	13	TRBJ2-7	TRBV6-5	once
CASSFGQGLYEQYF	TGTGCCAGCAGCTTCGGACAGGGGCTTTACGAGCAGTACTTC	TRBD1	14	TRBJ2-7	TRBV5-6	NA
CASSQSGGFNEQFF	TGTGCCAGCAGTCAGAGCGGGGGGTTCAATGAGCAGTTCTTC	TRBD2	14	TRBJ2-1	TRBV25-1	few
CASRPTGSSYEQYF	TGTGCCAGCAGGCCAACGGGGAGCTCCTACGAGCAGTACTTC	NA	14	TRBJ2-7	TRBV6-5	NA
CASSRTSGSLTDTQYF	TGTGCCAGCAGCAGGACTAGCGGGAGCCTCACAGATACGCAGTATTTT	TRBD2	16	TRBJ2-3	TRBV11-2	once
CASSLTSDRNQPQHF	TGCGCCAGCAGCTTGACCTCGGACAGAAATCAGCCCCAGCATTTT	NA	15	TRBJ1-5	TRBV5-1	once
CASSAGQGANTEAFF	TGTGCCAGCAGCGCCGGACAGGGGGCGAACACTGAAGCTTTCTTT	TRBD1	15	TRBJ1-1	TRBV9	NA